This passage covers 5 T cell receptor beta chains from one sample sequenced in a study of blood T cell repertoires in COVID-19. Measured with immunoSEQ multiplex PCR; TCRdb has only the in-frame clones, and not every one. The repertoire consists of fewer than 250,000 clones, with around 90% occurring once and the leading ten covering about 2.5%. The sequencing input was PBMCs or T cells enriched from blood (not recorded which). The origin of the receptors is a woman in her 30s with acute COVID-19.

The CDR3 DNA sequence: TGCGCCAGCAGCCAAGATAGAGGGTCTGAAGCTTTCTTT. Translated, it gives CASSQDRGSEAFF. This sequence joins TRBV4-3 and TRBJ1-1; D remains ambiguous. The CDR3 covers 13 residues. Looked up from germline, CDR1 is LGHNA and CDR2 is YSLEER. Trimming took off 0 bases at V and 6 bases at J, with 8 bases between the two ends.

This chain uses TRBV19 with TRBJ1-1; D might be TRBD1 (6 bases). The V gene lost 0 bases and the J gene lost 7 bases, with 18 bases spanning the gap. The CDR3 has 16 amino acids. Germline V gene lookup returns CDR1 LNHDA and CDR2 SQIVND (reference sequence). The CDR3 reads CASSIDLRGGPFEAFF. As DNA, the CDR3 is TGTGCCAGTAGTATAGATCTACGGGGGGGGCCCTTTGAAGCTTTCTTT.

J is TRBJ1-4 and V is TRBV27; 7 bases fit TRBD1. Germline loops: CDR1 MNHEY, CDR2 SMNVEV (reference sequence). The ends lost 5 bases at V and 6 bases at J; junction bases unmatched: 9. This CDR3 has 15 residues. CDR3 in amino acids: CASSRRQGGHEKLFF. For the CDR3, the DNA is TGTGCCAGCAGTCGCCGACAGGGAGGCCATGAAAAACTGTTTTTT.

The table lists this clone with a few counts. This chain links TRBV7-9 with TRBJ1-4; D not resolved. CDR1 is SEHNR and CDR2 is FQNEAQ in the germline V gene (reference sequence). V was trimmed by 3 bases and J by 4 bases, leaving 12 bases between them. This CDR3 has 15 amino acids. CDR3: CASSLREVLNEKLFF. The CDR3 DNA sequence: TGTGCCAGCAGCTTGAGGGAGGTCCTTAATGAAAAACTGTTTTTT.

The chain links TRBV27 to TRBJ1-5; D unclear. Germline CDR1 reads MNHEY; CDR2 reads SMNVEV (reference sequence). The CDR3 consists of 12 residues. Trimming removed 6 bases from V and 10 bases from J, with 13 bases in between. CDR3 residues: CASSQYMGPQHF. In DNA form, the CDR3 reads TGTGCCAGCAGCCAGTATATGGGCCCCCAGCATTTT.